This TCR beta chain was obtained from a study of cytotoxic CD8 clonotypes in ibrutinib-treated CLL. After removal of 4 bases from V and 10 bases from J, the junction contained 10 bases not matched to a gene. CDR3 length: 16 amino acids. Germline CDR1 is PRHDT and CDR2 is FYEKMQ (reference sequence). This clone has only a few counts. Its specificity is unknown. Points from the study as a whole: Clonality rose at ibrutinib response, held steady in sustained remission, and fell toward baseline at progression.

The intended depth for sequencing was 1 in 200,000 to 1 in 1 million T cells. Here immunoSEQ multiplex PCR was the method, and the copy in TCRdb shows in-frame clones only, minus some. Of just over 35,000 clones listed, 70% to 80% are singletons. The sequence derives from a human donor with chronic lymphocytic leukemia. Sequenced material: PBMCs, taken at disease progression, from a patient treated with ibrutinib. The chain has TRBV13 and TRBJ2-1, with 13 bases lining up with TRBD2. The CDR3 coding sequence is TGTGCCAGCAGCTCAGCACTAGCGGGGGGGTTTAGGGAGCAGTTCTTC. It yields the protein CASSSALAGGFREQFF.